These T cell receptor beta chains were read from a single sample in a study of blood T cells in healthy people across ages. MiXCR, applied by TCRdb to the 5' RACE reads, yields one record per CDR3 protein. Of 750,000 to 950,000 distinct CDR3 sequences in the sample, about 55% were seen once. What was sequenced was blood. Receptor source: a man older than 75 in good health. Both conserved end residues are part of each CDR3. The D gene is left open where the match is weak. Clone size is not always given. Where it is, it says once, few, many or a class for expanded clones.

TRBV11-2	TRBJ1-6	TRBD1	NA	CASSYVTGGSSPLHF	TGTGCCAGCAGTTACGTGACAGGGGGAAGTTCACCCCTCCACTTT
TRBV4-1	TRBJ1-6	NA	once	CASSQEGLSASPPHF	TGCGCCAGCAGCCAAGAAGGGCTGTCTGCCTCACCCCCCCACTTT
TRBV7-2	TRBJ2-7	NA	once	CASSSGPAAYEQYF	TGTGCCAGCAGCTCAGGTCCAGCGGCCTACGAGCAGTACTTC
TRBV12-3/TRBV12-4	TRBJ2-1	NA	NA	CASRPDINEQFF	TGTGCCAGCAGACCCGACATAAATGAGCAGTTCTTC
TRBV2	TRBJ1-1	TRBD1	NA	CASSEVGQGARTEAFF	TGTGCCAGCAGTGAAGTAGGGCAGGGGGCTCGCACTGAAGCTTTCTTT
TRBV6-5	TRBJ2-3	TRBD2	NA	CASRTTLAGEHRDAYF	TGTGCCAGCAGAACTACCTTAGCGGGAGAGCACAGAGACGCGTATTTT
TRBV5-1	TRBJ2-5	NA	few	CASSPGRHPQETQYF	TGCGCCAGCAGCCCGGGACGCCATCCACAAGAGACCCAGTACTTC
TRBV18	TRBJ1-2	NA	NA	CASSPSSGGASNYGYTF	TGTGCCAGCTCACCTTCGTCTGGGGGGGCTTCCAACTATGGCTACACCTTC
TRBV27	TRBJ2-7	TRBD1	NA	CASSPRDSHNEQYF	TGTGCCAGCAGTCCCCGGGACAGCCACAATGAGCAGTACTTC
TRBV7-9	TRBJ2-7	TRBD2	NA	CASSFPRGGGSSYEQYF	TGTGCCAGCAGCTTTCCTCGAGGTGGCGGGAGCTCCTACGAGCAGTACTTC
TRBV6-6	TRBJ2-1	TRBD2	NA	CASVLAGVSYNEQFF	TGTGCCAGCGTTTTAGCGGGAGTGTCCTACAATGAGCAGTTCTTC
TRBV27	TRBJ2-1	NA	few	CASSNQKVAVTYNEQFF	TGTGCCAGCAGCAATCAAAAGGTCGCGGTGACCTACAATGAGCAGTTCTTC
TRBV4-2	TRBJ2-7	NA	NA	CASSQVNRGSSYEQYF	TGTGCCAGCAGCCAAGTTAATAGGGGGAGCTCCTACGAGCAGTACTTC
TRBV20-1	TRBJ2-7	NA	few	CSAPILPGVGEQYF	TGCAGTGCTCCAATATTGCCAGGGGTGGGCGAGCAGTACTTC
TRBV15	TRBJ1-2	NA	NA	CATSRDTLGRGGYTF	TGTGCCACCAGCAGAGATACGTTGGGCAGGGGAGGCTACACCTTC
TRBV4-3	TRBJ2-1	NA	NA	CASSLRRGNEQFF	TGCGCCAGCAGCCTACGAAGGGGGAATGAGCAGTTCTTC
TRBV5-1	TRBJ2-3	TRBD1	NA	CASRPTGHNTDTQYF	TGCGCCAGCAGACCGACAGGGCATAACACAGATACGCAGTATTTT
TRBV9	TRBJ2-5	NA	once	CASSAGVRETQYF	TGTGCCAGCAGCGCGGGGGTGCGAGAGACCCAGTACTTC
TRBV20-1	TRBJ2-2	TRBD2	NA	CSARDAGGTTGELFF	TGCAGTGCTAGAGATGCGGGAGGTACCACCGGGGAGCTGTTTTTT
TRBV12-3/TRBV12-4	TRBJ2-2	NA	NA	CASSTHRTGELFF	TGTGCCAGCAGCACCCATCGGACCGGGGAGCTGTTTTTT
TRBV6-6	TRBJ2-5	TRBD1	once	CASSYGGTVADQETQYF	TGTGCCAGCAGTTACGGTGGGACAGTGGCTGACCAAGAGACCCAGTACTTC
TRBV3-1	TRBJ1-2	NA	NA	CASSRSGTYGYTF	TGTGCCAGCAGCCGGTCAGGGACCTATGGCTACACCTTC
TRBV27	TRBJ2-7	TRBD1	NA	CASSPGQKGPYEQYF	TGTGCCAGCAGTCCGGGACAGAAAGGGCCCTACGAGCAGTACTTC
TRBV2	TRBJ2-5	NA	few	CASSEATQYF	TGTGCCAGCAGTGAAGCAACCCAGTACTTC
TRBV10-3	TRBJ1-1	NA	few	CAIATSGTANTEAFF	TGTGCCATCGCAACATCAGGGACCGCGAACACTGAAGCTTTCTTT
TRBV4-1	TRBJ2-3	TRBD2	few	CASSFSREREHRYAYF	TGCGCCAGCAGTTTCAGCCGGGAGCGGGAGCACAGATACGCGTATTTT